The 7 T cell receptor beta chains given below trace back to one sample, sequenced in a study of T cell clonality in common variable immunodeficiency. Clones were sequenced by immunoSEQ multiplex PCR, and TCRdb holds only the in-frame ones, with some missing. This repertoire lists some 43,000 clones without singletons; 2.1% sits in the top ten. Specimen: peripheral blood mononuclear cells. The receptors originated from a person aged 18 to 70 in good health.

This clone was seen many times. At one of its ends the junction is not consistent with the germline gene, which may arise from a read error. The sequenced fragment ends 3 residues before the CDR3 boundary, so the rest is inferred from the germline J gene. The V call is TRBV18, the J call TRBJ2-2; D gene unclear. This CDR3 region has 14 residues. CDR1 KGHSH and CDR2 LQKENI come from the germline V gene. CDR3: CASSPLRVTRELFF. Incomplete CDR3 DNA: TGTGCCAGCTCACCACTCCGGGTCACCAGGGAG. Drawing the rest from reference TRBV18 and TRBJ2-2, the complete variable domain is NAGVMQNPRHLVRRRGQEARLRCSPMKGHSHVYWYRQLPEEGLKFMVYLQKENIIDESGMPKERFSAEFPKEGPSILRIQQVVRGDSAAYFCASSPLRVTRELFFGEGSRLTVL.

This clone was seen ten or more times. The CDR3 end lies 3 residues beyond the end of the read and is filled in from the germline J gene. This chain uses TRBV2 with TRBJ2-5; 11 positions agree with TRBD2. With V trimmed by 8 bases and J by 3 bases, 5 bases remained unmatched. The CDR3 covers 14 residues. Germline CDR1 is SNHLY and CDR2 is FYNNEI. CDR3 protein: CASLLAGGKETQYF. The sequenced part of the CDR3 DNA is TGTGCCAGCCTTCTAGCGGGGGGCAAAGAGACC.

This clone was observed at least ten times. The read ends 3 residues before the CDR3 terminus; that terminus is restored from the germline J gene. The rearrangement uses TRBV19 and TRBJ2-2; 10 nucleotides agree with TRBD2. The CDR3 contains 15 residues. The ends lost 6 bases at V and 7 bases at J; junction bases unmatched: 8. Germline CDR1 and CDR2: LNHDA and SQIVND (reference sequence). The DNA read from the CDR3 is TGTGCCAGTAGGGACCTAGCGGGAGCGGGCGGGGAG. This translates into CASRDLAGAGGE. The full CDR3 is CASRDLAGAGGELFF.

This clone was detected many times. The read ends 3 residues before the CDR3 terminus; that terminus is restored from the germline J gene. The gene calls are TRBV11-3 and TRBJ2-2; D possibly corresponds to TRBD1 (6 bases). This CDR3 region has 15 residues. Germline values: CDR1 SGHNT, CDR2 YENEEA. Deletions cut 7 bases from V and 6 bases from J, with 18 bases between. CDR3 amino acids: CASKMGFQGSGELFF. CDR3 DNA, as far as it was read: TGTGCCAGCAAAATGGGGTTCCAGGGGTCCGGGGAG.

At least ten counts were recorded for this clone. Partial CDR3 DNA: TGTGCCAGTAGAGCCAGGTCTGGAGCTGAA. Translation gives CASRARSGAE. The complete CDR3 sequence is CASRARSGAEAFF. This chain joins TRBV19 and TRBJ1-1; D is ambiguous. The read terminates 3 residues ahead of where the CDR3 ends, so the germline J gene completes it. This CDR3 has 13 amino acids. V gave up 6 bases and J gave up 6 bases, with 14 bases separating them. From germline, CDR1 is LNHDA and CDR2 SQIVND (reference sequence).

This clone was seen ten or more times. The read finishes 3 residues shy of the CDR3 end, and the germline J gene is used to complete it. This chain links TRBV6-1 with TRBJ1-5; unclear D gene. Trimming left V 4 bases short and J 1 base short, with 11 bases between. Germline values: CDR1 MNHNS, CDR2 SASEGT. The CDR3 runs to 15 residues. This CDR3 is CASSAHDGSNQPQHF. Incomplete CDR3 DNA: TGTGCCAGCAGTGCACACGACGGGAGCAATCAGCCC.

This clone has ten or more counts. The DNA read from the CDR3 is TGCAGTGCTAGCCCAGGGACAGGCAATCAGCCC. Translated, it gives CSASPGTGNQP. The whole CDR3 protein is CSASPGTGNQPQHF. The V call is TRBV20-1, the J call TRBJ1-5; TRBD1 agrees at 7 bases. Sequencing ends 3 residues short of the CDR3 end; the germline J gene provides the rest. V lost 3 bases and J lost 2; bases outside the gene matches: 4. The germline gives CDR1 DFQATT, CDR2 SNEGSKA (reference sequence). The CDR3 length is 14 residues.